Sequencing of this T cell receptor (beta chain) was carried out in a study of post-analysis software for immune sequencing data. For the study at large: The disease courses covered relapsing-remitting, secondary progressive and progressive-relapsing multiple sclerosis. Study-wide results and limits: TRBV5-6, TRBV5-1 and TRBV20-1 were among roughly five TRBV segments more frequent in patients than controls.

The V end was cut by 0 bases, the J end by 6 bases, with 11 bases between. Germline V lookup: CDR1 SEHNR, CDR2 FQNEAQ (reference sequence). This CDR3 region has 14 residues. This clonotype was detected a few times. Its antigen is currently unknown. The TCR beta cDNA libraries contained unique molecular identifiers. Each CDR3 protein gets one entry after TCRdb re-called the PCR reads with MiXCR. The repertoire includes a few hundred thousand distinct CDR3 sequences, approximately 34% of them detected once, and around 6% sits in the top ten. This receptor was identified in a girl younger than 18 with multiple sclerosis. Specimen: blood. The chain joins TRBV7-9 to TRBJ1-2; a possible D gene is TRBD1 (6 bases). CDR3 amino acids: CASSLAWGRNGYTF. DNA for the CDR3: TGTGCCAGCAGCTTAGCGTGGGGGCGGAATGGCTACACCTTC.